The entry below gives a single TCR beta chain sequence along with its context. Frozen PBMC stocks contributed roughly 2 micrograms of genomic DNA to the TCR beta libraries. CDR3 length: 13 amino acids. Germline CDR1 is MNHEY and CDR2 is SVGAGI. Losses at the gene ends were 6 bases for V and 12 bases for J; bases not matched to a gene: 11. The source of the sample is a study of cytotoxic CD8 clonotypes in ibrutinib-treated CLL. Depth targeted 1 in 200,000 to 1 in 1 million T cells, averaging roughly 9.7x coverage per clonotype. Here immunoSEQ multiplex PCR was the method, and the copy in TCRdb shows in-frame clones only, minus some. This table holds roughly 250,000 clones, roughly 74% found once.

The specimen was PBMCs, collected after 24 months of ibrutinib treatment. The chain links TRBV6-5 to TRBJ2-7; 10 bases map to TRBD1. The TCR was taken from a human donor with chronic lymphocytic leukemia. The CDR3 spells CASSQGTGAGSYF. The CDR3 nucleotides read TGTGCCAGCAGCCAAGGGACAGGGGCGGGTTCGTACTTC.